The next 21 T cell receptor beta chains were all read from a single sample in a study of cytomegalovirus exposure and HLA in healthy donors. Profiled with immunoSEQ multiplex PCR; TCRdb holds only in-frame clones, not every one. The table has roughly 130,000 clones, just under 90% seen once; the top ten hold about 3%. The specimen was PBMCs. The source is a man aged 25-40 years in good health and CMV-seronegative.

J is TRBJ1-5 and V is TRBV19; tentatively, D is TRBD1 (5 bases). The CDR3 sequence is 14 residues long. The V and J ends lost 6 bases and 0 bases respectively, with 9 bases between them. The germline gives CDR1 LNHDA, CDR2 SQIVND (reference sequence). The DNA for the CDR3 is TGTGCCAGTAGACAGGATTATAGCAATCAGCCCCAGCATTTT. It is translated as CASRQDYSNQPQHF.

The CDR3: CASSADRSFMNTEAFF. The CDR3 DNA follows: TGTGCCAGCAGCGCCGACAGATCTTTCATGAACACTGAAGCTTTCTTT. The chain joins TRBV9 to TRBJ1-1, with D perhaps TRBD1 (5 bases). Trimming stripped 3 bases from V and 0 bases from J, with 15 bases between. The CDR3 extends over 16 amino acids. The germline V gene has CDR1 SGDLS and CDR2 YYNGEE.

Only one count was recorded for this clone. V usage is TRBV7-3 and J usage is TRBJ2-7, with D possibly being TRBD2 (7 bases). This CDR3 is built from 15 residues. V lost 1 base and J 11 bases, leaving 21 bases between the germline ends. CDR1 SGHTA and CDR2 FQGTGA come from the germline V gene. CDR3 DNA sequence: TGTGCCAGCAGCTTAATGGGGGGGCCCGTTTCGGAGAAGTACTTC. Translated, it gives CASSLMGGPVSEKYF.

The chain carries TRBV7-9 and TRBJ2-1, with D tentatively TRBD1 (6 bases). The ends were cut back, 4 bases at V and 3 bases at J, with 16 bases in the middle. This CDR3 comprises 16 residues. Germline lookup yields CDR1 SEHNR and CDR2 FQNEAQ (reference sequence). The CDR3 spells CASSSSVWDNYNEQFF. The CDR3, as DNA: TGTGCCAGCAGCTCCTCGGTGTGGGACAACTACAATGAGCAGTTCTTC.

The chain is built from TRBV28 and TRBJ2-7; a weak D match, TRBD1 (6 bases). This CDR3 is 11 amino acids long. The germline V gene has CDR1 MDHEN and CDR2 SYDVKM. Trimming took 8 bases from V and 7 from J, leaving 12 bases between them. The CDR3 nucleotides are TGTGCCAGCGCCGAGGGGGAGGAGCAGTACTTC. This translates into CASAEGEEQYF. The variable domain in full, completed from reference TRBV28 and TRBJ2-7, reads DVKVTQSSRYLVKRTGEKVFLECVQDMDHENMFWYRQDPGLGLRLIYFSYDVKMKEKGDIPEGYSVSREKKERFSLILESASTNQTSMYLCASAEGEEQYFGPGTRLTVT.

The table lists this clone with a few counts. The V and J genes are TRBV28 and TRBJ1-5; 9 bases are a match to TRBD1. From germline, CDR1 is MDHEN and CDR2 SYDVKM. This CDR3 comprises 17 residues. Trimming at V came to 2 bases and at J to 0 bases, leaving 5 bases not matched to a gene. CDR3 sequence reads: CASSLRTGAYSNQPQHF. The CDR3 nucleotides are TGTGCCAGCAGTTTACGGACAGGGGCCTATAGCAATCAGCCCCAGCATTTT.

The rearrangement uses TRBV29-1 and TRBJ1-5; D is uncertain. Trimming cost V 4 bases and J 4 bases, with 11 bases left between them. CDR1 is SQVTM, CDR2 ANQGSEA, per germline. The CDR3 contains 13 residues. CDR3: CSVAVQNNQPQHF. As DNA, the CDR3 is TGCAGCGTTGCAGTACAGAATAATCAGCCCCAGCATTTT.

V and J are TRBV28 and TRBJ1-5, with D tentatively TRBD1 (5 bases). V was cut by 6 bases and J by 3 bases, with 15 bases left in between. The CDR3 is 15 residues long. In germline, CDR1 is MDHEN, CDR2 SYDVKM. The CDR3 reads CASSPAGRANQPQHF. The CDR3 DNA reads TGTGCCAGCAGCCCAGCCGGCAGGGCCAATCAGCCCCAGCATTTT.

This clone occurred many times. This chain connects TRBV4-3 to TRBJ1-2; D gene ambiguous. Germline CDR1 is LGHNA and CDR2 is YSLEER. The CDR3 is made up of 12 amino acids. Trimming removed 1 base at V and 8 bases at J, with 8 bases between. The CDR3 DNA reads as TGCGCCAGCAGCCAAGGTTTTATGGGCTACACCTTC. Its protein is CASSQGFMGYTF.

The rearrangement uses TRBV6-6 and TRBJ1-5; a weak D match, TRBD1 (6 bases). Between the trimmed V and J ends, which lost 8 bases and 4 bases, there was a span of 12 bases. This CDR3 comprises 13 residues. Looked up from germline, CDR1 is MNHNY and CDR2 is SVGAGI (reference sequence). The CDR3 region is CASDRSYNQPQHF. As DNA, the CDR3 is TGTGCCAGCGACAGGAGTTATAATCAGCCCCAGCATTTT.

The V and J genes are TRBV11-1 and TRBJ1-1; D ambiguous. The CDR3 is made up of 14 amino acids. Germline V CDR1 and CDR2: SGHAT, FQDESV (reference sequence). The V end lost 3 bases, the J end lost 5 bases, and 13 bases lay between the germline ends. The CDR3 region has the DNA TGTGCCAGCAGCTTTGATCCTCCCAGGACTGAAGCTTTCTTT. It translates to CASSFDPPRTEAFF.

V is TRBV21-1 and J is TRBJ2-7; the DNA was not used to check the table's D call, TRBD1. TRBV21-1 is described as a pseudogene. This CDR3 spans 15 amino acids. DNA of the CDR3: TGTGCCAGCAGCAAAATGGGGACAGGGATCTACGAGCAGTACTTC. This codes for CASSKMGTGIYEQYF.

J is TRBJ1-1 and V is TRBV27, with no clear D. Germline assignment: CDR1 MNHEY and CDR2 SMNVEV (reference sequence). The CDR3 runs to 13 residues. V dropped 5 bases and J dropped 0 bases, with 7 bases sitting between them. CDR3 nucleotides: TGTGCCAGCAGTCTCTCAGTGAACACTGAAGCTTTCTTT. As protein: CASSLSVNTEAFF.

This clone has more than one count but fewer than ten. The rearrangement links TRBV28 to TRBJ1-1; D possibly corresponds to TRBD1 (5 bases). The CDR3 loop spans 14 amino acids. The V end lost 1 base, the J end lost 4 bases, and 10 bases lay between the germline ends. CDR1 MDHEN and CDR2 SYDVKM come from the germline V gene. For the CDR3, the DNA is TGTGCCAGCAGTTTATTCAGGGTAGGCACTGAAGCTTTCTTT. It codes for CASSLFRVGTEAFF.

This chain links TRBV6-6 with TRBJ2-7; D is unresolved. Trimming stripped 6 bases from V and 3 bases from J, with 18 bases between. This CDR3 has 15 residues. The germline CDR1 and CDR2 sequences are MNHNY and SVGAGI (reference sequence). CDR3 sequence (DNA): TGTGCCAGCAGCCCCTCCAGTGCCCCAAGCTACGAGCAGTACTTC. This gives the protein CASSPSSAPSYEQYF.

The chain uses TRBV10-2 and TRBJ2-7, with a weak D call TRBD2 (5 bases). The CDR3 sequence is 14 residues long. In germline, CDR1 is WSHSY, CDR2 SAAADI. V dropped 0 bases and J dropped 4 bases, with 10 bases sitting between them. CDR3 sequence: CASSESREWYEQYF. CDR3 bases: TGCGCCAGCAGTGAGTCGAGGGAGTGGTACGAGCAGTACTTC.

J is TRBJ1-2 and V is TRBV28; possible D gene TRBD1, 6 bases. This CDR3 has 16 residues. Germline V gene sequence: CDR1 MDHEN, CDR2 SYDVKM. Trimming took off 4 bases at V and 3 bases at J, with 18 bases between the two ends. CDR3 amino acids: CASSSPSTGLDYGYTF. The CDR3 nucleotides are TGTGCCAGCAGTTCGCCCTCCACAGGGTTGGACTATGGCTACACCTTC.

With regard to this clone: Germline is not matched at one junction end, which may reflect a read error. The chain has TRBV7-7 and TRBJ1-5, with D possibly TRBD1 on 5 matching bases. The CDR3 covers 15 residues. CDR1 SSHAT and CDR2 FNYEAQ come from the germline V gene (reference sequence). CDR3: CASSPDSTRHQPQHF. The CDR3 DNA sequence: TGTGCTAGCAGCCCCGACAGCACCCGCCATCAGCCCCAGCATTTT.

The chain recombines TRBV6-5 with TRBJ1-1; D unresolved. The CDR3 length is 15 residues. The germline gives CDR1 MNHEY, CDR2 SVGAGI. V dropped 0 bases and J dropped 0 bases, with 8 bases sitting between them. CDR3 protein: CASSYSIQVNTEAFF. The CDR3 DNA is TGTGCCAGCAGTTACTCGATTCAGGTGAACACTGAAGCTTTCTTT.

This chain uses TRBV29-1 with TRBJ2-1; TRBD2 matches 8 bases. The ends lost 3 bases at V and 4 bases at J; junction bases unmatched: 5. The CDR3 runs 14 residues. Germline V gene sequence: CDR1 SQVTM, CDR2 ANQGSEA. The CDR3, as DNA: TGCAGCGTTGACGAGCGGGGGAGGTACAATGAGCAGTTCTTC. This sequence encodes CSVDERGRYNEQFF.

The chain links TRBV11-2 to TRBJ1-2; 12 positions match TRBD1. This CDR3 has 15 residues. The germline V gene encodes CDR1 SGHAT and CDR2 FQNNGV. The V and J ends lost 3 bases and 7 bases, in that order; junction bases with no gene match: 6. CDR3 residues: CASSFSGQGAFGYTF. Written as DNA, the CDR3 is TGTGCCAGCAGCTTTTCGGGACAGGGGGCGTTTGGCTACACCTTC.